The 22 T cell receptor beta chains presented below share a single source sample, sequenced in a study of shared clonotypes between healthy human individuals. Sequencing was performed with immunoSEQ multiplex PCR; in TCRdb, only in-frame clones are kept and a portion is missing. There are some 2.4 million clones in the sample; roughly 93% occur only once, and about 0.39% lies in the top ten. Sequencing was performed on naive CD4+ T cells from PBMCs. Subset defined: CD45RA+ positively selected. All receptors come from a man between 18 and 29 years old in good health. Some clones in this sample may be carry-over from other donors' samples.

This sequence joins TRBV5-1 and TRBJ2-1, with D perhaps matching TRBD2 (5 bases). The length of the CDR3 is 14 residues. The V and J ends lost 0 bases and 6 bases respectively, with 10 bases between them. CDR1 and CDR2 (germline): SGHRS, YFSETQ. The CDR3 spells CASSLGPEGNEQFF. CDR3 bases: TGCGCCAGCAGCTTGGGGCCTGAGGGCAATGAGCAGTTCTTC.

V is TRBV28 and J is TRBJ2-5, with TRBD1 identical over 10 bases. This CDR3 is 17 amino acids long. Germline CDR1 MDHEN, CDR2 SYDVKM. J was trimmed by 2 bases and V by 4 bases; bases with no gene match: 10. CDR3 coding DNA: TGTGCCAGCAGTTCTAAACCACGGACAGGGGGGCAAGAGACCCAGTACTTC. Its protein product is CASSSKPRTGGQETQYF.

This chain links TRBV28 with TRBJ2-3; TRBD1 matches 7 bases. The V gene's germline CDR1 is MDHEN and CDR2 SYDVKM. The junction had 10 bases not matched to a gene; V was cut back by 7 bases and J by 0 bases. The CDR3 spans 16 residues. The CDR3 nucleotides are TGTGCCAGCAAGTCCCAGGGGGAAGGAAGCACAGATACGCAGTATTTT. Its protein product is CASKSQGEGSTDTQYF.

The chain links TRBV7-3 to TRBJ2-7; the D gene is possibly TRBD1 (5 bases). This CDR3 has 15 amino acids. The V end lost 2 bases, the J end lost 3 bases, and 14 bases lay between the germline ends. Germline V gene sequence: CDR1 SGHTA, CDR2 FQGTGA. CDR3 nucleotide sequence: TGTGCCAGCAGCTTATTCCCAGGGAATGGCTACGAGCAGTACTTC. This sequence encodes CASSLFPGNGYEQYF.

The J gene is TRBJ2-3, the V gene TRBV5-1; the match to TRBD2 covers 8 bases. Germline CDR1 SGHRS, CDR2 YFSETQ. With V trimmed by 1 base and J by 6 bases, 10 bases remained unmatched. The CDR3 is 16 amino acids. Written as DNA, the CDR3 is TGCGCCAGCAGCTTGTCAACTAGCGGAACAGGGGATACGCAGTATTTT. Amino acids: CASSLSTSGTGDTQYF. The full variable domain, rest sourced from reference TRBV5-1 and TRBJ2-3, is KAGVTQTPRYLIKTRGQQVTLSCSPISGHRSVSWYQQTPGQGLQFLFEYFSETQRNKGNFPGRFSGRQFSNSRSEMNVSTLELGDSALYLCASSLSTSGTGDTQYFGPGTRLTVL.

J is TRBJ1-2 and V is TRBV19, with no clear D. Germline CDR1 LNHDA, CDR2 SQIVND (reference sequence). Trimming took 4 bases from V and 4 from J, leaving 16 bases between them. The CDR3 sequence is 15 residues long. The CDR3, as DNA: TGTGCCAGTAGTAAACGTGGACTCGGCGGCTATGGCTACACCTTC. It translates to CASSKRGLGGYGYTF.

V gene TRBV6-1 combines with J gene TRBJ2-7; D might be TRBD1 (6 bases). Germline lookup yields CDR1 MNHNS and CDR2 SASEGT. The CDR3 totals 14 residues. Deletions cut 3 bases from V and 2 bases from J, with 11 bases between. The CDR3 DNA is TGTGCCAGCAGTGATGGCAGGGGACCCTACGAGCAGTACTTC. This translates into CASSDGRGPYEQYF.

The chain is built from TRBV29-1 and TRBJ2-1, with a weak D call TRBD2 (5 bases). The CDR3 length is 11 residues. Germline V CDR1 and CDR2: SQVTM, ANQGSEA. Trimming shortened V by 4 bases and J by 7 bases, and 8 bases separated the two germline ends. Here the CDR3 reads CSVGSGNEQFF. In DNA, the CDR3 is TGCAGCGTTGGGTCGGGGAATGAGCAGTTCTTC.

This chain joins TRBV7-2 and TRBJ1-2; D not certain. Between the trimmed V and J ends, which lost 1 base and 4 bases, there was a span of 10 bases. This CDR3 has 14 amino acids. In germline, CDR1 is SGHTA, CDR2 FQGNSA. The chain's CDR3 is CASSLVASGYGYTF. CDR3 nucleotide sequence: TGTGCCAGCAGCTTAGTCGCCTCAGGCTATGGCTACACCTTC.

On this clone itself: The same CDR3 also results from other DNA sequences found in this sample. This sequence joins TRBV7-2 and TRBJ1-1; 9 bases line up with TRBD1. The CDR3 contains 14 residues. Germline V CDR1 and CDR2: SGHTA, FQGNSA. The J segment lost 4 bases and the V segment lost 4 bases, leaving 4 bases of the junction unmatched. The CDR3 nucleotides are TGTGCCAGCAGCTCGGACAGGGGCAGCACTGAAGCTTTCTTT. Its protein is CASSSDRGSTEAFF.

In nucleotides, the CDR3 is TGCGCCAGCAGCTCACAGGGGATTAACACTGAAGCTTTCTTT. It encodes CASSSQGINTEAFF. V is TRBV5-1 and J is TRBJ1-1; 7 bases are shared with TRBD1. The ends lost 3 bases at V and 2 bases at J; junction bases unmatched: 4. Germline V lookup: CDR1 SGHRS, CDR2 YFSETQ. CDR3 length: 14 residues.

For this clone: The same CDR3 arises from other DNA sequences in this sample as well. This chain's CDR3 is CASSLGRTGGQETQYF. CDR3 sequence (DNA): TGTGCCAGCAGCTTAGGACGGACAGGGGGGCAAGAGACCCAGTACTTC. The chain links TRBV7-2 to TRBJ2-5, with 10 bases matching TRBD1. The CDR3 has 16 residues. Germline assignment: CDR1 SGHTA and CDR2 FQGNSA. The ends lost 1 base at V and 2 bases at J; junction bases unmatched: 4.

This chain joins TRBV5-5 and TRBJ2-1; TRBD1 is a possible D gene (5 bases). Deletions cut 2 bases from V and 5 bases from J, with 8 bases between. This CDR3 is built from 13 residues. In germline, CDR1 is SGHKS, CDR2 YYEKEE (reference sequence). CDR3 sequence reads: CASSLDRDNEQFF. The DNA of the CDR3 is TGTGCCAGCAGCTTAGACAGAGACAATGAGCAGTTCTTC.

The chain employs TRBV28 and TRBJ2-3; no clear D gene. V was clipped by 5 bases and J by 0 bases, with 12 bases between them. The CDR3 has 15 amino acids. The germline gives CDR1 MDHEN, CDR2 SYDVKM. As DNA, the CDR3 is TGTGCCAGCAGTCCAAACCCGAGAAGCACAGATACGCAGTATTTT. Translated, it gives CASSPNPRSTDTQYF.

This chain links TRBV7-8 with TRBJ2-7; 11 nucleotides align to TRBD1. CDR1 is SGHVS and CDR2 is FQNEAQ in the germline V gene. The V and J ends lost 1 base and 1 base, in that order; junction bases with no gene match: 12. The CDR3 extends over 19 amino acids. Here the CDR3 reads CASSLGRLFGTGGSYEQYF. The CDR3 nucleotides are TGTGCCAGCAGCTTAGGTCGTCTGTTCGGGACAGGGGGGTCCTACGAGCAGTACTTC.

There are a few counts of this clone. The V call is TRBV6-1, the J call TRBJ2-7; 11 bases match TRBD1. This CDR3 comprises 13 residues. The ends lost 11 bases at V and 3 bases at J; junction bases unmatched: 6. Germline CDR1 reads MNHNS; CDR2 reads SASEGT. CDR3 DNA: TGTGCCGTACAGGGACAGGGGGTCTACGAGCAGTACTTC. It is translated as CAVQGQGVYEQYF.

CDR3 DNA sequence: TGTGCCAGCAGCCAAAAGAAGAGGTCGGGGAACATTCAGTACTTC. It translates to CASSQKKRSGNIQYF. V gene TRBV4-2 combines with J gene TRBJ2-4; possibly TRBD2 for D (5 bases). The CDR3 is 15 residues long. V lost 2 bases and J lost 7, with 15 bases in between. The germline V gene has CDR1 LGHNA and CDR2 YNFKEQ.

The chain joins TRBV5-1 to TRBJ2-5; a possible D gene is TRBD2 (5 bases). Germline V lookup: CDR1 SGHRS, CDR2 YFSETQ. The CDR3 length is 14 residues. Deletions cut 1 base from V and 0 bases from J, with 7 bases between. CDR3 in DNA: TGCGCCAGCAGCTTGATACTAGACCAAGAGACCCAGTACTTC. It encodes CASSLILDQETQYF.

This rearrangement joins TRBV4-2 to TRBJ2-1, with 8 nucleotides matching TRBD1. CDR3 length equals 16 residues. After removal of 4 bases from V and 6 bases from J, the junction contained 11 bases not matched to a gene. CDR1 LGHNA and CDR2 YNFKEQ come from the germline V gene. The CDR3 bases are TGTGCCAGCAGCCCGACCCGGGACAGGAGTTCCAATGAGCAGTTCTTC. It encodes CASSPTRDRSSNEQFF.

The rearrangement links TRBV27 to TRBJ1-1; 9 bases agree with TRBD1. Germline-derived CDR1 and CDR2 are MNHEY and SMNVEV (reference sequence). Losses at the gene ends were 5 bases for V and 0 bases for J; bases not matched to a gene: 4. CDR3 length: 15 residues. CDR3 loop: CASSTGGYMNTEAFF. CDR3 DNA sequence: TGTGCCAGCAGTACAGGGGGCTATATGAACACTGAAGCTTTCTTT.

The chain links TRBV27 to TRBJ2-1; 7 bases are shared with TRBD1. J gave up 6 bases and V 0 bases, and 8 bases lay outside the gene matches. The germline V gene has CDR1 MNHEY and CDR2 SMNVEV (reference sequence). The CDR3 is made up of 16 amino acids. The CDR3 spells CASSLSRRGSTNEQFF. The CDR3 nucleotides are TGTGCCAGCAGTTTATCCCGCAGGGGGAGTACCAATGAGCAGTTCTTC.

Note on this clone: Other DNA sequences of this sample code for an identical CDR3. The CDR3 reads CASSETGTYEQYF. The CDR3 DNA sequence: TGTGCCAGCAGTGAGACAGGAACCTACGAGCAGTACTTC. This chain connects TRBV2 to TRBJ2-7, with a weak D call TRBD1 (6 bases). This CDR3 region has 13 residues. Between the trimmed V and J ends, which lost 3 bases and 2 bases, there was a span of 8 bases. The germline CDR1 and CDR2 sequences are SNHLY and FYNNEI.